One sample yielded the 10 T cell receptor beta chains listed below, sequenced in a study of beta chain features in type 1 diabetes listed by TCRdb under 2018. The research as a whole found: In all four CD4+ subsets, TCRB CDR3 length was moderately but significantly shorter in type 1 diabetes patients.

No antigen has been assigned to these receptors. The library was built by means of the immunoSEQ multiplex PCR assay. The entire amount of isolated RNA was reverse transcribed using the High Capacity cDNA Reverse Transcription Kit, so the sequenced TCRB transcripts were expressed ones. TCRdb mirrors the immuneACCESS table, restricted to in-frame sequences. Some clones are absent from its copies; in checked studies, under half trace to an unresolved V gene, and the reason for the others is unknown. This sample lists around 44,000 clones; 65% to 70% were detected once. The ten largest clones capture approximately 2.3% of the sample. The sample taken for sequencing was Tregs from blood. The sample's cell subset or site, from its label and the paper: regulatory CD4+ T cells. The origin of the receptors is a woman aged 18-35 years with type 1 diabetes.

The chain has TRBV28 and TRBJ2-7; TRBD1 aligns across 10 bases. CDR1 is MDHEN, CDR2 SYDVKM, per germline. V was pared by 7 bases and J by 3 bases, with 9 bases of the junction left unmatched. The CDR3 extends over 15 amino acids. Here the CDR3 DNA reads TGTGCCAGCAAATCTCCGGGACAGGGGATCTACGAGCAGTACTTC. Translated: CASKSPGQGIYEQYF.

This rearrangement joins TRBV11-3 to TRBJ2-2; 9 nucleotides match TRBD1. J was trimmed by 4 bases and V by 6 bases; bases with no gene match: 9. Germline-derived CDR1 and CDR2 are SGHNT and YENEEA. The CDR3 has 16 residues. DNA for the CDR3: TGTGCCAGCAGTCCGAGGACAGGGGTACCCACCGGGGAGCTGTTTTTT. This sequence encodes CASSPRTGVPTGELFF. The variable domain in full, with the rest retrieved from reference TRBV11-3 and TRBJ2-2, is EAGVVQSPRYKIIEKKQPVAFWCNPISGHNTLYWYLQNLGQGPELLIRYENEEAVDDSQLPKDRFSAERLKGVDSTLKIQPAELGDSAVYLCASSPRTGVPTGELFFGEGSRLTVL.

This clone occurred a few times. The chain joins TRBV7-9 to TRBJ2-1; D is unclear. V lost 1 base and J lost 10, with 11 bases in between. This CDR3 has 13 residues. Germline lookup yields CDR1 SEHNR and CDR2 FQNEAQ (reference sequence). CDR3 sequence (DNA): TGTGCCAGCAGCTTAGTTCTCCCTAGAGAGCAGTTCTTC. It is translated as CASSLVLPREQFF.

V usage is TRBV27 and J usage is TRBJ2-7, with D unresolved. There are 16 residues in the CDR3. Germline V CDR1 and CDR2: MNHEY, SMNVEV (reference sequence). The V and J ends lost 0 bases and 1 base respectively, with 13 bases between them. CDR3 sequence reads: CASSLSARLTSYEQYF. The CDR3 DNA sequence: TGTGCCAGCAGTTTATCCGCCCGACTGACTTCCTACGAGCAGTACTTC.

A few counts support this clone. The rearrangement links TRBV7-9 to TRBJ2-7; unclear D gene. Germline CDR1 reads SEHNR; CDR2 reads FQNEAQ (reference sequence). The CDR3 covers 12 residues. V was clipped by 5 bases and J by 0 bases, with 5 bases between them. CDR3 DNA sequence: TGTGCCAGCAGCCTCAGCTCCTACGAGCAGTACTTC. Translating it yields CASSLSSYEQYF. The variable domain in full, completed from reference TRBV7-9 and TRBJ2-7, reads DTGVSQNPRHKITKRGQNVTFRCDPISEHNRLYWYRQTLGQGPEFLTYFQNEAQLEKSRLLSDRFSAERPKGSFSTLEIQRTEQGDSAMYLCASSLSSYEQYFGPGTRLTVT.

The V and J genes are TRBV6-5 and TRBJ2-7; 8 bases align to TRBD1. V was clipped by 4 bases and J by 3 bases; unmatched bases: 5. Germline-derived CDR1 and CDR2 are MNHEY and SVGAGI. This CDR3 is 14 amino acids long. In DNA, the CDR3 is TGTGCCAGCAGTTTCCGACAGGGGCTCTACGAGCAGTACTTC. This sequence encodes CASSFRQGLYEQYF.

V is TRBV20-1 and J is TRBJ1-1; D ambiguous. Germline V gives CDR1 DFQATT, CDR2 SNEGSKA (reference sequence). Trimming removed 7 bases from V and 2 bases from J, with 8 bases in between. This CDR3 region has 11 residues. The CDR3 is CSGGLNTEAFF. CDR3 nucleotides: TGCAGTGGAGGGCTCAACACTGAAGCTTTCTTT.

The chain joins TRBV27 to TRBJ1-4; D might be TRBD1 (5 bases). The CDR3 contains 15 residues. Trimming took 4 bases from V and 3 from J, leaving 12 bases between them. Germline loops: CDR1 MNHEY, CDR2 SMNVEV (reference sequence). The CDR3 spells CASSSGGKANEKLFF. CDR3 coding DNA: TGTGCCAGCAGTTCTGGGGGGAAGGCTAATGAAAAACTGTTTTTT.

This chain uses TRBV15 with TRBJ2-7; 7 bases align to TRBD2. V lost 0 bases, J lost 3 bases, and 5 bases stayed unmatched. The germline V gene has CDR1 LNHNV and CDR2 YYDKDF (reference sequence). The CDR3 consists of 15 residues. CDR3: CATSRELAASYEQYF. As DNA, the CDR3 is TGTGCCACCAGCAGAGAGCTAGCGGCAAGCTACGAGCAGTACTTC. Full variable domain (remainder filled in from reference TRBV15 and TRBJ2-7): DAMVIQNPRYQVTQFGKPVTLSCSQTLNHNVMYWYQQKSSQAPKLLFHYYDKDFNNEADTPDNFQSRRPNTSFCFLDIRSPGLGDTAMYLCATSRELAASYEQYFGPGTRLTVT.

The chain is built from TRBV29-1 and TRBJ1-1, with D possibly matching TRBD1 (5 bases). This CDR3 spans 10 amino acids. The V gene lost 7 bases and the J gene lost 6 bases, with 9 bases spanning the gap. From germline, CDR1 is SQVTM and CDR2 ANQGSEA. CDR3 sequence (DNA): TGCAGCGGTGGGGGGTCTGAAGCTTTCTTT. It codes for CSGGGSEAFF.